These 15 T cell receptor beta chains share one sample of origin, sequenced in a study of T cell repertoires in cytomegalovirus infection (dated by TCRdb to about 2019). The sequencing machine was an Illumina HiSeq 1500. TCRdb reworked the public reads: Q25 trimming with fastp, MiXCR clone assembly, productive beta chains retained. Identical CDR3 proteins give one entry, which carries the most common genes and DNA. In all, the sample holds about 240,000 distinct CDR3 sequences, and about 12% of those were seen once. The ten top clones hold approximately 1.8% of the sample. The source material was PBMCs. The receptors here all came from a human donor in good health (CMV status not recorded). Some clones in this sample may be carry-over from other donors' samples.

This clonotype was detected many times. CDR3 in DNA: TGTGCCAGCAGCTCAGGGACTAGCGGGGATAGAGAGACCCAGTACTTC. As protein: CASSSGTSGDRETQYF. The gene calls are TRBV7-2 and TRBJ2-5; 13 positions match TRBD2. Germline values: CDR1 SGHTA, CDR2 FQGNSA. With V trimmed by 4 bases and J by 4 bases, 6 bases remained unmatched. CDR3 length: 16 residues.

This clonotype was counted between two and nine times. CDR3 sequence reads: CASRKWGQDATNYGYTF. CDR3 sequence (DNA): TGTGCCAGCAGAAAATGGGGACAGGATGCTACTAACTATGGCTACACCTTC. V is TRBV27 and J is TRBJ1-2; 8 nucleotides line up with TRBD1. Trimming at V came to 6 bases and at J to 0 bases, leaving 12 bases not matched to a gene. This CDR3 has 17 residues. Germline V CDR1 and CDR2: MNHEY, SMNVEV (reference sequence).

V usage is TRBV19 and J usage is TRBJ2-2; 7 bases fit TRBD2. V dropped 11 bases and J dropped 0; count of bases not matched to a gene: 9. The CDR3 sequence is 15 residues long. The germline gives CDR1 LNHDA, CDR2 SQIVND (reference sequence). Written as DNA, the CDR3 is TGTGCCGGGGGGGGGAGCGGTTCGAACACCGGGGAGCTGTTTTTT. Translated: CAGGGSGSNTGELFF.

This clonotype came up many times. The chain has TRBV11-2 and TRBJ2-2, with 9 bases matching TRBD1. This CDR3 has 15 amino acids. The germline V gene has CDR1 SGHAT and CDR2 FQNNGV. V was pared by 6 bases and J by 4 bases, with 6 bases of the junction left unmatched. The CDR3 loop is CASSLGTGITGELFF. Written as DNA, the CDR3 is TGTGCCAGCAGTCTGGGGACAGGGATCACCGGGGAGCTGTTTTTT.

This clonotype has a count of ten or more. The V call is TRBV7-8, the J call TRBJ2-1; 7 bases line up with TRBD1. Trimming took 6 bases from V and 1 from J; bases not matched to a gene: 9. The CDR3 totals 16 residues. The germline CDR1 and CDR2 sequences are SGHVS and FQNEAQ. DNA for the CDR3: TGTGCCAGCAGTTTGAGGGACAGCGCTTCCTACAATGAGCAGTTCTTC. Amino acid sequence: CASSLRDSASYNEQFF.

This clonotype occurred many times. The rearrangement uses TRBV28 and TRBJ2-7, with D perhaps TRBD1 or TRBD2 (6 bases each). The CDR3 length is 14 residues. In germline, CDR1 is MDHEN, CDR2 SYDVKM. V was trimmed by 7 bases and J by 2 bases, leaving 15 bases between them. This CDR3 is CASTKGGRAYEQYF. CDR3 in DNA: TGTGCCAGCACCAAGGGGGGCCGAGCCTACGAGCAGTACTTC.

This clonotype was recorded at least ten times. The gene calls are TRBV28 and TRBJ2-1; D gene uncertain. The germline V gene encodes CDR1 MDHEN and CDR2 SYDVKM. Trimming cost V 1 base and J 7 bases, with 11 bases left between them. The CDR3 covers 14 residues. CDR3 residues: CASSLSPQVNEQFF. The CDR3 DNA follows: TGTGCCAGCAGTTTATCACCCCAGGTAAATGAGCAGTTCTTC.

This clonotype was observed at least ten times. This chain joins TRBV7-2 and TRBJ2-5; 15 nucleotides align to TRBD2. In germline, CDR1 is SGHTA, CDR2 FQGNSA. The CDR3 runs 18 residues. V trimming: 0 bases; J trimming: 2 bases; junction bases outside the gene matches: 4. CDR3 loop: CASSLAWGLAGGQETQYF. For the CDR3, the DNA is TGTGCCAGCAGCTTAGCGTGGGGACTAGCGGGAGGACAAGAGACCCAGTACTTC.

The chain links TRBV7-9 to TRBJ2-2; D call uncertain. The CDR3 loop spans 16 amino acids. V was trimmed by 5 bases and J by 0 bases, leaving 13 bases between them. The germline gives CDR1 SEHNR, CDR2 FQNEAQ (reference sequence). The CDR3 DNA reads TGTGCCAGCAGCATGTCGGACCCGTCGAACACCGGGGAGCTGTTTTTT. Its translation: CASSMSDPSNTGELFF.

A single count supports this clonotype. The V gene is TRBV20-1, the J gene TRBJ1-1; D remains ambiguous. V lost 1 base, J lost 0 bases, and 6 bases lay in between. CDR1 and CDR2 from the germline V gene are DFQATT and SNEGSKA (reference sequence). The CDR3 is 13 residues long. The CDR3 here is CSARVNMNTEAFF. CDR3 coding DNA: TGCAGTGCTAGAGTCAACATGAACACTGAAGCTTTCTTT.

The gene calls are TRBV25-1 and TRBJ2-7; TRBD1 or TRBD2 may be the D gene (6 bases each). This CDR3 comprises 16 residues. The V end was cut by 6 bases, the J end by 0 bases, with 18 bases between. Per the germline V gene, CDR1 is MGHDK and CDR2 is SYGVNS. The CDR3 region is CASSGGRTASSYEQYF. CDR3 nucleotides: TGTGCCAGCAGCGGGGGCCGGACAGCGAGCTCCTACGAGCAGTACTTC.

This clonotype was picked up a small number of times. The CDR3 DNA follows: TGTGCCAGCTCAGGGGGACAGGGGCAGCCCTACGAGCAGTACTTC. It translates to CASSGGQGQPYEQYF. The chain couples TRBV18 to TRBJ2-7; 10 positions agree with TRBD1. CDR1 and CDR2 from the germline V gene are KGHSH and LQKENI. There are 15 residues in the CDR3. J gave up 2 bases and V 5 bases, and 6 bases lay outside the gene matches.

The sample holds many counts of this clonotype. This chain links TRBV7-2 with TRBJ2-3, with a tentative D call TRBD2 (5 bases). Trimming removed 3 bases from V and 6 bases from J, with 13 bases in between. The CDR3 spans 14 residues. Germline V CDR1 and CDR2: SGHTA, FQGNSA. DNA of the CDR3: TGTGCCAGCAGCTTTTCGTCGAGGGAGGATACGCAGTATTTT. This gives the protein CASSFSSREDTQYF.

This clonotype has a handful of counts. The chain has TRBV7-3 and TRBJ2-1, with D possibly matching TRBD2 (5 bases). The CDR3 contains 15 residues. Germline V lookup: CDR1 SGHTA, CDR2 FQGTGA. V lost 4 bases to trimming and J lost 8 bases, with 18 bases between them. The CDR3 DNA is TGTGCCAGCAGCTCCGAGGCGGGCACCCGGGATGAGCAGTTCTTC. This codes for CASSSEAGTRDEQFF.

This clonotype was picked up many times. As DNA, the CDR3 is TGTGCCAGCAGTCGTAGTGCCGTGGGGACAGGGAATAATGAAAAACTGTTTTTT. It yields the protein CASSRSAVGTGNNEKLFF. The J gene is TRBJ1-4, the V gene TRBV7-2; the match to TRBD1 covers 9 bases. The CDR3 has 18 amino acids. With 6 bases clipped from V and 4 bases from J, the junction kept 15 bases outside the gene matches. Germline CDR1 reads SGHTA; CDR2 reads FQGNSA.